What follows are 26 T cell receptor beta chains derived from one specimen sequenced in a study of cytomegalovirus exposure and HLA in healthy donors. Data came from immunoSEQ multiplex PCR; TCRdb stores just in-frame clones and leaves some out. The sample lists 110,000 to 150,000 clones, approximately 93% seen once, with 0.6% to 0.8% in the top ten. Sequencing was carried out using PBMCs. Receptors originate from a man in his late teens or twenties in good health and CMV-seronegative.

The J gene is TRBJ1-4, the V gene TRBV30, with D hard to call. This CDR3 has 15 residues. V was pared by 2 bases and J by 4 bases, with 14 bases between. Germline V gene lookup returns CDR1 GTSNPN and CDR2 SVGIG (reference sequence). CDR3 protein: CAWSKLGRGNEKLFF. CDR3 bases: TGTGCCTGGAGTAAGCTGGGTCGGGGTAATGAAAAACTGTTTTTT.

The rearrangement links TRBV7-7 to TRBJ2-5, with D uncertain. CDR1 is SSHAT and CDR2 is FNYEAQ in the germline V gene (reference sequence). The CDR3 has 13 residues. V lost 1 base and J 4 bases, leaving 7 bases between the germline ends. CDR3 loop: CASSLGQIETQYF. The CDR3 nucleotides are TGTGCCAGCAGCTTAGGGCAGATAGAGACCCAGTACTTC.

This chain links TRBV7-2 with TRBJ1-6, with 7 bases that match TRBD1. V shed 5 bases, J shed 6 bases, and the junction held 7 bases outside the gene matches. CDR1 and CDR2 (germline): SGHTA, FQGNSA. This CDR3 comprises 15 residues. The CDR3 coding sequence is TGTGCCAGCAGCCCCCAGGGACAGAGTAATTCACCCCTCCACTTT. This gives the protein CASSPQGQSNSPLHF.

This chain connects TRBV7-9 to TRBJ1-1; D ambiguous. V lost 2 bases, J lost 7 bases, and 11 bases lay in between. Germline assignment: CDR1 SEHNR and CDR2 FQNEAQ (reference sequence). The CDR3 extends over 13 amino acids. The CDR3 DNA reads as TGTGCCAGCAGCTTAAGGGTGGAGGGTGAAGCTTTCTTT. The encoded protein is CASSLRVEGEAFF.

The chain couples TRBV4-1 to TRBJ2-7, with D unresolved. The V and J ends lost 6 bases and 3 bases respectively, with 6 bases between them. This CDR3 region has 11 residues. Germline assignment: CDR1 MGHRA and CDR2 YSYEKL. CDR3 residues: CASSHSYEQYF. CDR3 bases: TGCGCCAGCAGTCATAGCTACGAGCAGTACTTC.

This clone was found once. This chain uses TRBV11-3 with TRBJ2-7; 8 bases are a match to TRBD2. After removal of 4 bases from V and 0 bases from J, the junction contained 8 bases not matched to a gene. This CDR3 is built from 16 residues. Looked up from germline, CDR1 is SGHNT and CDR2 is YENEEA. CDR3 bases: TGTGCCAGCAGCTCTCGGGGGGGCGGGGGCTCCTACGAGCAGTACGTC. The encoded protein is CASSSRGGGGSYEQYV.

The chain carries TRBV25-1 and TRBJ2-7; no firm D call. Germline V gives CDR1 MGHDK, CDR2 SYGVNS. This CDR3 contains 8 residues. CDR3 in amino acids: CATRGATV. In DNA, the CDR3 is TGTGCCACCCGAGGAGCGACCGTC.

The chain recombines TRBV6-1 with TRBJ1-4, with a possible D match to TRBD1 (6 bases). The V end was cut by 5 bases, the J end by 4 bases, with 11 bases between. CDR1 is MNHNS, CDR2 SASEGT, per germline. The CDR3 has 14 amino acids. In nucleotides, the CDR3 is TGTGCCAGCAGTCGCGACAGGAGTAATGAAAAACTGTTTTTT. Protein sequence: CASSRDRSNEKLFF.

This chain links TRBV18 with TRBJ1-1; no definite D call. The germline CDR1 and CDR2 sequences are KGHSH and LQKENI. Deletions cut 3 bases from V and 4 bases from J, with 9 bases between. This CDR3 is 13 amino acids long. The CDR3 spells CASSPGEGTEAFF. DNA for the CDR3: TGTGCCAGCTCACCCGGGGAGGGCACTGAAGCTTTCTTT.

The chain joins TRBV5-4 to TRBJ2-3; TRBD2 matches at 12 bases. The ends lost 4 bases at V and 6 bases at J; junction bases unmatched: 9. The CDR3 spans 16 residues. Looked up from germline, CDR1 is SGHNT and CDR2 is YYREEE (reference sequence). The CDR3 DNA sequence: TGTGCCAGCAGCACTGGACTAGCGGGGTCTCGGGATACGCAGTATTTT. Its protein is CASSTGLAGSRDTQYF.

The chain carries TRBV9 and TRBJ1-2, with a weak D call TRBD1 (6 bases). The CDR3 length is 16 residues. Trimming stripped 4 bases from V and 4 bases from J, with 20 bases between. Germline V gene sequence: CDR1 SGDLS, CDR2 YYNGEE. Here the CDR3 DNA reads TGTGCCAGCAGCTTGCAAGACAGGTTGGGGTCCTATGGCTACACCTTC. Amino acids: CASSLQDRLGSYGYTF. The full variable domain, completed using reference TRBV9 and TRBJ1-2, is DSGVTQTPKHLITATGQRVTLRCSPRSGDLSVYWYQQSLDQGLQFLIQYYNGEERAKGNILERFSAQQFPDLHSELNLSSLELGDSALYFCASSLQDRLGSYGYTFGSGTRLTVV.

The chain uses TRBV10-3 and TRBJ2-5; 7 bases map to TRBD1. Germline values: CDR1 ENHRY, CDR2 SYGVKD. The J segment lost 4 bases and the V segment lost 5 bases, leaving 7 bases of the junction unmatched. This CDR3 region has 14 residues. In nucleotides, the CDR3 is TGTGCCATCAGTAGTACAGGGGCGGGAGAGACCCAGTACTTC. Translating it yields CAISSTGAGETQYF.

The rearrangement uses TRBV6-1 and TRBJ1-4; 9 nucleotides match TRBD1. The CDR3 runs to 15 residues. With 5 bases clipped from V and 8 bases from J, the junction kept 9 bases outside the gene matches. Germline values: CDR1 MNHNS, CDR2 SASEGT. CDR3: CASSSRDRVSEKLFF. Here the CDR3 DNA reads TGTGCCAGCAGTTCCCGGGACAGGGTTTCGGAAAAACTGTTTTTT.

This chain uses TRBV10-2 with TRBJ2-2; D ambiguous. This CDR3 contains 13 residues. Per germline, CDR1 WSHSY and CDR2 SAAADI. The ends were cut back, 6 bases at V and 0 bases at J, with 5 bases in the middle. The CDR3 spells CASRQTNTGELFF. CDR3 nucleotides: TGCGCCAGCAGACAGACGAACACCGGGGAGCTGTTTTTT.

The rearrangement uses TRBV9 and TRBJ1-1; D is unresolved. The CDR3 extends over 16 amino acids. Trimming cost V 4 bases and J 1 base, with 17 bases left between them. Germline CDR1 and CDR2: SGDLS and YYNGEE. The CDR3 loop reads CASSPFSRSPNTEAFF. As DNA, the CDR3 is TGTGCCAGCAGCCCGTTTTCCCGGAGCCCGAACACTGAAGCTTTCTTT.

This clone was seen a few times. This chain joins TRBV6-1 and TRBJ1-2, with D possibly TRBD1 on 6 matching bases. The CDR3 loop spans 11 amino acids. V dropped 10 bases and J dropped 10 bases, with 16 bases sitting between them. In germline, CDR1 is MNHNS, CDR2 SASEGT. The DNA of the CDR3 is TGTGCCACCCCGAAACAGGGAGACTACACCTTC. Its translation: CATPKQGDYTF.

The CDR3 loop reads CSAGTGEDTEAFF. CDR3 in DNA: TGCAGCGCCGGGACAGGGGAAGACACTGAAGCTTTCTTT. The J gene is TRBJ1-1, the V gene TRBV29-1; 10 bases match TRBD1. The germline V gene encodes CDR1 SQVTM and CDR2 ANQGSEA. This CDR3 has 13 amino acids. V was pared by 7 bases and J by 3 bases, with 5 bases of the junction left unmatched.

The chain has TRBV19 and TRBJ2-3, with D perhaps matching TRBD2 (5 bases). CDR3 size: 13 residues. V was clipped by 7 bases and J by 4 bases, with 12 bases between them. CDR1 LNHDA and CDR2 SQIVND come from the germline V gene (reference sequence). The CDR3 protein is CASTPRGSDTQYF. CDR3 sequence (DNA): TGTGCCAGTACCCCGCGAGGGTCAGATACGCAGTATTTT.

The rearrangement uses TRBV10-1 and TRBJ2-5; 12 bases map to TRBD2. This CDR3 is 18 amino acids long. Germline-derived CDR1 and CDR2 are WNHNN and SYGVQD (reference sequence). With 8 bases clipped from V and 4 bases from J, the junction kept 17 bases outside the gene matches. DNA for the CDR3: TGCGCCAGCGCAGTTAAGGGACTAGCGGGTTGGCGGCGAGAGACCCAGTACTTC. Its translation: CASAVKGLAGWRRETQYF.

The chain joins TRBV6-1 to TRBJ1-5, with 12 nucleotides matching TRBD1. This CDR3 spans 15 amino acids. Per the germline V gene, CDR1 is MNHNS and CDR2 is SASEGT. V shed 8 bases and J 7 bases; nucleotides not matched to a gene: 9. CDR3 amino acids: CASWGQGAVNQPQHF. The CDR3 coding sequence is TGTGCCAGCTGGGGACAGGGGGCGGTCAACCAGCCCCAGCATTTT.

The CDR3 sequence is CASTLGSGHLAKNIQYF. The CDR3 nucleotides are TGTGCCAGTACCTTAGGCTCGGGACACCTAGCCAAAAACATTCAGTACTTC. The chain combines TRBV19 with TRBJ2-4, with D perhaps matching TRBD1 (6 bases). Germline V gives CDR1 LNHDA, CDR2 SQIVND (reference sequence). The CDR3 consists of 17 residues. V lost 7 bases and J lost 0, with 19 bases in between.

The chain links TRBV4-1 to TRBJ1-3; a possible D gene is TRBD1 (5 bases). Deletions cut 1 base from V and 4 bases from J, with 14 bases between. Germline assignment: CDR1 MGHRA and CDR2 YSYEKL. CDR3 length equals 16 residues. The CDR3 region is CASSQGGEGPGNTIYF. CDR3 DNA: TGCGCCAGCAGCCAAGGAGGGGAGGGTCCGGGAAACACCATATATTTT.

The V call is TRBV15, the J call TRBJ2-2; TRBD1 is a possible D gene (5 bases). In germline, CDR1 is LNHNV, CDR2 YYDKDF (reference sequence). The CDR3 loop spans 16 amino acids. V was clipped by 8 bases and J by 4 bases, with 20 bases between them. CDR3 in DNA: TGTGCCACCCGAGCCCCCACCTCCCAGGGCACCGGGGAGCTGTTTTTT. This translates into CATRAPTSQGTGELFF.

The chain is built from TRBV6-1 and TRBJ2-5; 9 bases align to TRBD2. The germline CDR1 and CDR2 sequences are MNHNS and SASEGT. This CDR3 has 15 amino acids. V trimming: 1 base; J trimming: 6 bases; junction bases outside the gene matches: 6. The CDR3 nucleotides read TGTGCCAGCAGTGAAGGCGGGGGGGCTAGTAAGACCCAGTACTTC. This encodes CASSEGGGASKTQYF.

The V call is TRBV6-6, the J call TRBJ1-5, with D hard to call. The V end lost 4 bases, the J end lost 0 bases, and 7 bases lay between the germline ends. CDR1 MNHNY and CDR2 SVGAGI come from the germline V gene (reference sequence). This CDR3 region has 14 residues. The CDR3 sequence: CASSSLYSNQPQHF. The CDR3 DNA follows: TGTGCCAGCAGTTCCTTGTATAGCAATCAGCCCCAGCATTTT.

CDR3 bases: TGTGCCAGCAGCCAGAGGGACACAACCCAGTACTTC. Its translation: CASSQRDTTQYF. This chain connects TRBV7-2 to TRBJ2-5, with a possible D match to TRBD1 (6 bases). Trimming stripped 5 bases from V and 8 bases from J, with 12 bases between. The CDR3 has 12 amino acids. Germline V gene lookup returns CDR1 SGHTA and CDR2 FQGNSA.